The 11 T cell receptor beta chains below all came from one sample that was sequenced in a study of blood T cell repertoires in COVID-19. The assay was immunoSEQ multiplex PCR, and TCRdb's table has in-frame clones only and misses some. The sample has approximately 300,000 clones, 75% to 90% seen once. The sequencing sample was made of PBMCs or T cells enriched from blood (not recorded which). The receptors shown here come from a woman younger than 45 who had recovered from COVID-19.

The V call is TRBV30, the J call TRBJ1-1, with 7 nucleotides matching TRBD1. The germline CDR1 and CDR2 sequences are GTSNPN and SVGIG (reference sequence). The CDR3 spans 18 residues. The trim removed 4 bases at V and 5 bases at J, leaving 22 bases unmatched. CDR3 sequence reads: CAWTRRGRGQQGQTEAFF. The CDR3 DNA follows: TGTGCCTGGACCCGGAGGGGACGCGGCCAACAGGGGCAAACTGAAGCTTTCTTT.

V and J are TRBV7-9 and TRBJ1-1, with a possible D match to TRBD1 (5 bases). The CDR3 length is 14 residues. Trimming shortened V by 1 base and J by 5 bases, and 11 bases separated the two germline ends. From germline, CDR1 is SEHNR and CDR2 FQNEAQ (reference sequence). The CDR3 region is CASSLVGAQTEAFF. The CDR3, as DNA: TGTGCCAGCAGCTTAGTAGGGGCGCAAACTGAAGCTTTCTTT.

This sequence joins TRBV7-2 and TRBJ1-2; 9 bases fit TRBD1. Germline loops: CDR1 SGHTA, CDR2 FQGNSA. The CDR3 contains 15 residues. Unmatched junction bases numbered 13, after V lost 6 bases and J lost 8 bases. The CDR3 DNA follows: TGTGCCAGCAGGTTTACAGGGGGCGCTTTAGGGGGCTACACCTTC. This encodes CASRFTGGALGGYTF.

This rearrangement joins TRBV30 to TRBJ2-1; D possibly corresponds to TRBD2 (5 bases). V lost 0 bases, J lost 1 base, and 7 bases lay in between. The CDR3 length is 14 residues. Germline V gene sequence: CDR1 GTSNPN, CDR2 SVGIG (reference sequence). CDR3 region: CAWSVGGSYNEQFF. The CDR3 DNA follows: TGTGCCTGGAGTGTCGGCGGGTCCTACAATGAGCAGTTCTTC.

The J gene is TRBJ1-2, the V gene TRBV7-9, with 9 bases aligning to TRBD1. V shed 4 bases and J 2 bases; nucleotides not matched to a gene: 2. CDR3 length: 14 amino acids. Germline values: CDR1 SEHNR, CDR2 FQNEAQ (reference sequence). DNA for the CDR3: TGTGCCAGCAGCTCCGGGACAGGGAACTATGGCTACACCTTC. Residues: CASSSGTGNYGYTF.

The CDR3: CASSQEIPSGDTQYF. CDR3 bases: TGTGCCAGCAGCCAAGAGATCCCCTCGGGGGATACGCAGTATTTT. V is TRBV14 and J is TRBJ2-3, with D possibly TRBD2 on 5 matching bases. Trimming took off 0 bases at V and 6 bases at J, with 13 bases between the two ends. There are 15 residues in the CDR3. Germline V gene sequence: CDR1 SGHDN, CDR2 FVKESK.

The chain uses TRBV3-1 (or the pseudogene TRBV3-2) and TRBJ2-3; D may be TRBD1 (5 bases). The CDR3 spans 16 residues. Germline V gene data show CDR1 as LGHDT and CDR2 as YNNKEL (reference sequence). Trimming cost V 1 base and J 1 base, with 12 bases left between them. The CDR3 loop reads CASSQVTGLGTDTQYF. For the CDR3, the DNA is TGTGCCAGCAGCCAAGTTACAGGCTTGGGCACAGATACGCAGTATTTT.

The CDR3: CASSLGVLEKLFF. The CDR3 DNA reads as TGTGCCAGCAGCTTAGGAGTCTTAGAAAAACTGTTTTTT. J is TRBJ1-4 and V is TRBV7-8; D is uncertain. With 1 base removed from V and 8 bases from J, the gap between germline ends came to 8 bases. The CDR3 extends over 13 amino acids. Germline lookup yields CDR1 SGHVS and CDR2 FQNEAQ.

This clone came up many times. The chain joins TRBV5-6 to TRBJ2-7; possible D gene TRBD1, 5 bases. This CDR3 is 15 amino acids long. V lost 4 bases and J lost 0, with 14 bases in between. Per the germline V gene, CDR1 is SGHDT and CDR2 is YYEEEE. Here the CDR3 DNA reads TGTGCCAGCAGCCAAGACAGACAAAGCTCCTACGAGCAGTACTTC. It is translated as CASSQDRQSSYEQYF.

CDR3 nucleotide sequence: TGTGCCAGCTCCACCCAGAGGGCAGAAGTTTACGAGCAGTACTTC. Translated, it gives CASSTQRAEVYEQYF. The chain has TRBV18 and TRBJ2-7; D possibly corresponds to TRBD2 (5 bases). The CDR3 has 15 residues. V lost 6 bases and J lost 4, with 19 bases in between. Germline CDR1 reads KGHSH; CDR2 reads LQKENI.

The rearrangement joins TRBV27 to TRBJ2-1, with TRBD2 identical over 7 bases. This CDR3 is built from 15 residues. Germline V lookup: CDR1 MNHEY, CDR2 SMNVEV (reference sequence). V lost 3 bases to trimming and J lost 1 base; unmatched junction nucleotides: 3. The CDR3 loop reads CASSFWRGSYNEQFF. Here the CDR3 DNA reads TGTGCCAGCAGTTTCTGGCGGGGGTCCTACAATGAGCAGTTCTTC.